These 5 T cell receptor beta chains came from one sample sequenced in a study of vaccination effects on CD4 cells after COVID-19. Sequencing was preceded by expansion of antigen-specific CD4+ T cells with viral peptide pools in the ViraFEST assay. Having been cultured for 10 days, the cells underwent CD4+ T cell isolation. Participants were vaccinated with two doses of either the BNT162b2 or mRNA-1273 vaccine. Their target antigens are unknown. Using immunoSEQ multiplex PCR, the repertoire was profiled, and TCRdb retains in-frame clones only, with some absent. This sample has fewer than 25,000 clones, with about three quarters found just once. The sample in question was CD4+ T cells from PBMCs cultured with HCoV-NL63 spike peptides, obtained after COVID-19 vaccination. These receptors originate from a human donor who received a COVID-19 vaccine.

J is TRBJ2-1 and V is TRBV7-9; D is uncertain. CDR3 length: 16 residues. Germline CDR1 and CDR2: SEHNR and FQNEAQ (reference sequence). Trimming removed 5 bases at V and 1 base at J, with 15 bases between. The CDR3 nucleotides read TGTGCCAGCAGCCACCGGACCATCAAATCCTACAATGAGCAGTTCTTC. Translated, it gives CASSHRTIKSYNEQFF. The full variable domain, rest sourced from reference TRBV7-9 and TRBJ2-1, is DTGVSQNPRHKITKRGQNVTFRCDPISEHNRLYWYRQTLGQGPEFLTYFQNEAQLEKSRLLSDRFSAERPKGSFSTLEIQRTEQGDSAMYLCASSHRTIKSYNEQFFGPGTRLTVL.

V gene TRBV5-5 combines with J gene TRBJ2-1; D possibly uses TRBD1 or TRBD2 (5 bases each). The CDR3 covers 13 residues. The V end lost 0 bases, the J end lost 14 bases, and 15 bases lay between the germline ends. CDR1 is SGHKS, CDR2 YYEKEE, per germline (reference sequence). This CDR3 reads CASSLERGTKEFF. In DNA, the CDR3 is TGTGCCAGCAGCTTGGAACGGGGCACTAAAGAGTTCTTC.

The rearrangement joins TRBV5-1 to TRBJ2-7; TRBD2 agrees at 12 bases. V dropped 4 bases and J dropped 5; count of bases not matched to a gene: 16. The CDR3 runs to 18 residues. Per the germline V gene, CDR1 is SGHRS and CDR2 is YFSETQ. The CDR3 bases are TGCGCCAGCAGCCAAAGGTGGCTTTCTAGCGGGAGGGCCCACGAGCAGTACTTC. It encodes CASSQRWLSSGRAHEQYF.

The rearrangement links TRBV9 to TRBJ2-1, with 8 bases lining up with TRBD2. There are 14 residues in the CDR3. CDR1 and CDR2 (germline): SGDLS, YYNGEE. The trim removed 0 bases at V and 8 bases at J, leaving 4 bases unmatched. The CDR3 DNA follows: TGTGCCAGCAGCGTAGAAGCGGGAGTTGATGAGCAGTTCTTC. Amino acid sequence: CASSVEAGVDEQFF. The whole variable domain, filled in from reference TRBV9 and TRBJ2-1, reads DSGVTQTPKHLITATGQRVTLRCSPRSGDLSVYWYQQSLDQGLQFLIQYYNGEERAKGNILERFSAQQFPDLHSELNLSSLELGDSALYFCASSVEAGVDEQFFGPGTRLTVL.

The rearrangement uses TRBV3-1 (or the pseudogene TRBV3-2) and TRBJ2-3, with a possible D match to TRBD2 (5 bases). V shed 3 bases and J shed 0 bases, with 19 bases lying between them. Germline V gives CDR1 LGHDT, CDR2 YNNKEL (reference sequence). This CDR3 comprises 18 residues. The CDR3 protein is CASSQGSSQETSTDTQYF. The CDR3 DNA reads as TGTGCCAGCAGCCAGGGGTCTAGCCAAGAGACTAGCACAGATACGCAGTATTTT.